This TCR beta chain was sequenced for a study of blood T cell repertoires in COVID-19. About the research overall: Material from acute and convalescent COVID-19 was sourced from the United States, Italy and Spain. From T cells, B-cell-depleted T cells, or PBMCs came the material, which was cDNA or gDNA.

Trimming took off 1 base at V and 8 bases at J, with 15 bases between the two ends. The CDR3 is 15 amino acids. Germline values: CDR1 LGHDT, CDR2 YNNKEL (reference sequence). This clone was picked up one time. Per the authors' pipeline: The authors estimated nucleated cell counts from reference gene primer amplification. Repertoires were generated with immunoSEQ multiplex PCR, while TCRdb's copy carries only in-frame clones and drops some. The V and J calls and clone size were taken over from that table, and D and trimming were inferred from the DNA. The sample includes over 250,000 clones, 70% to 90% of them seen just once.

V is TRBV3-1 (or the pseudogene TRBV3-2) and J is TRBJ2-1; tentatively, D is TRBD1 (7 bases). Sequencing input: peripheral blood. This receptor was obtained from a woman aged 70 to 79 with acute or convalescent COVID-19. The CDR3 loop is CASSQAQGRFDEQFF. In nucleotides, the CDR3 is TGTGCCAGCAGCCAAGCACAGGGGAGGTTCGATGAGCAGTTCTTC.